These 27 T cell receptor beta chains were all obtained from the same sample, sequenced in a study of technical replicates of blood from a few donors. Using immunoSEQ multiplex PCR, the repertoire was profiled, and TCRdb retains in-frame clones only, with some absent. The sample contains tens of thousands of clones, around 88% of which appear only once. Material for sequencing was PBMCs. The receptors stem from a human donor in good health. Some clones in this sample may be carry-over from other donors' samples.

The rearrangement links TRBV2 to TRBJ1-2; weak D call: TRBD1 (6 bases). CDR1 is SNHLY and CDR2 is FYNNEI in the germline V gene. The ends were cut back, 5 bases at V and 4 bases at J, with 17 bases in the middle. There are 15 residues in the CDR3. CDR3 sequence: CASSWEGQVSYGYTF. The DNA of the CDR3 is TGTGCCAGCAGTTGGGAGGGACAAGTTTCCTATGGCTACACCTTC.

The genes are TRBV7-6 and TRBJ1-3, with D unresolved. Germline V lookup: CDR1 SGHVS, CDR2 FNYEAQ. V was shortened by 1 base and J by 0 bases, with 7 bases between the two germline ends. The CDR3 is 15 amino acids. The CDR3 here is CASSLETASGNTIYF. CDR3 DNA: TGTGCCAGCAGCTTAGAAACAGCCTCTGGAAACACCATATATTTT.

The gene calls are TRBV5-4 and TRBJ2-7; 7 nucleotides align to TRBD2. The CDR3 is made up of 14 amino acids. The germline gives CDR1 SGHNT, CDR2 YYREEE (reference sequence). V lost 1 base and J lost 3; bases outside the gene matches: 4. CDR3 DNA: TGTGCCAGCAGCTTGCAGGCGGGGGACTACGAGCAGTACTTC. Its translation: CASSLQAGDYEQYF.

The gene calls are TRBV29-1 and TRBJ2-7; D possibly corresponds to TRBD2 (6 bases). Germline CDR1 SQVTM, CDR2 ANQGSEA. CDR3 length: 12 amino acids. With 1 base removed from V and 7 bases from J, the gap between germline ends came to 11 bases. The CDR3 DNA reads TGCAGCGTTGAAGGGGAGGCCGGAGAGCAGTACTTC. Its protein is CSVEGEAGEQYF.

The chain links TRBV7-2 to TRBJ2-7, with unresolved D. CDR1 and CDR2 (germline): SGHTA, FQGNSA. V was shortened by 1 base and J by 7 bases, with 11 bases between the two germline ends. The CDR3 consists of 13 residues. The CDR3 here is CASSLDVLWEQYF. CDR3 DNA: TGTGCCAGCAGCTTAGACGTACTCTGGGAGCAGTACTTC.

This chain links TRBV6-1 with TRBJ1-1; 7 bases fit TRBD1. This CDR3 is built from 14 residues. V was clipped by 6 bases and J by 3 bases; unmatched bases: 7. Looked up from germline, CDR1 is MNHNS and CDR2 is SASEGT. The CDR3 reads CASREDRKYTEAFF. The CDR3 nucleotides read TGTGCCAGCAGGGAGGACAGGAAATACACTGAAGCTTTCTTT.

The DNA of the CDR3 is TGCAGCGTTGAACAGGGGTTCTCTGGAAACACCATATATTTT. This encodes CSVEQGFSGNTIYF. The chain carries TRBV29-1 and TRBJ1-3; D perhaps matches TRBD1 (6 bases). The germline gives CDR1 SQVTM, CDR2 ANQGSEA. The V end lost 2 bases, the J end lost 0 bases, and 8 bases lay between the germline ends. The CDR3 loop spans 14 amino acids.

The V gene is TRBV30, the J gene TRBJ2-3, with TRBD2 identical over 11 bases. CDR1 is GTSNPN and CDR2 is SVGIG in the germline V gene (reference sequence). With V trimmed by 7 bases and J by 7 bases, 10 bases remained unmatched. The CDR3 has 14 amino acids. The CDR3 nucleotides are TGTGCCTTCCTTATAGCGGGAGGGCTTTATACGCAGTATTTT. This sequence encodes CAFLIAGGLYTQYF.

The chain is built from TRBV7-3 and TRBJ2-3, with 12 nucleotides matching TRBD2. Germline trimming cut 5 bases from V and 6 bases from J; bases unmatched to any gene: 3. The CDR3 has 14 amino acids. CDR1 and CDR2 from the germline V gene are SGHTA and FQGTGA. CDR3 coding DNA: TGTGCCAGCAGCGAGGGGACTAGCGGGGATACGCAGTATTTT. This codes for CASSEGTSGDTQYF. Full variable domain (remainder filled in from reference TRBV7-3 and TRBJ2-3): GAGVSQTPSNKVTEKGKYVELRCDPISGHTALYWYRQSLGQGPEFLIYFQGTGAADDSGLPNDRFFAVRPEGSVSTLKIQRTERGDSAVYLCASSEGTSGDTQYFGPGTRLTVL.

The rearrangement uses TRBV7-2 and TRBJ1-1, with D perhaps matching TRBD1 (5 bases). CDR1 and CDR2 from the germline V gene are SGHTA and FQGNSA. V lost 1 base to trimming and J lost 1 base, with 13 bases between them. The CDR3 has 16 amino acids. The CDR3 nucleotides read TGTGCCAGCAGCTTAGGGCAGGGCGGGGGGAACACTGAAGCTTTCTTT. Its translation is CASSLGQGGGNTEAFF.

The V gene is TRBV28, the J gene TRBJ1-2; perhaps TRBD1 as D (6 bases). The V and J ends lost 3 bases and 5 bases respectively, with 10 bases between them. CDR3 length: 13 amino acids. Germline assignment: CDR1 MDHEN and CDR2 SYDVKM. CDR3: CASSLPRGYGYTF. CDR3 coding DNA: TGTGCCAGCAGTTTGCCCAGGGGATATGGCTACACCTTC.

The rearrangement uses TRBV9 and TRBJ2-1; 10 bases map to TRBD2. CDR3 size: 18 residues. V shed 4 bases, J shed 4 bases, and the junction held 14 bases outside the gene matches. CDR1 SGDLS and CDR2 YYNGEE come from the germline V gene. This CDR3 is CASSHQGSVAGGYNEQFF. The CDR3 DNA sequence: TGTGCCAGCAGCCATCAGGGAAGCGTAGCGGGAGGTTACAATGAGCAGTTCTTC. The variable domain in full, completed from reference TRBV9 and TRBJ2-1, reads DSGVTQTPKHLITATGQRVTLRCSPRSGDLSVYWYQQSLDQGLQFLIQYYNGEERAKGNILERFSAQQFPDLHSELNLSSLELGDSALYFCASSHQGSVAGGYNEQFFGPGTRLTVL.

This clone appeared once. The chain uses TRBV2 and TRBJ2-5, with TRBD2 identical over 10 bases. The CDR3 is made up of 16 amino acids. Germline-derived CDR1 and CDR2 are SNHLY and FYNNEI. The ends lost 6 bases at V and 5 bases at J; junction bases unmatched: 12. This CDR3 is CASRPGLATGSETQYF. The DNA of the CDR3 is TGTGCCAGCAGGCCGGGACTAGCGACTGGGTCGGAGACCCAGTACTTC. Based on the CDR3 plus reference TRBV2 and TRBJ2-5, the full variable domain is EPEVTQTPSHQVTQMGQEVILRCVPISNHLYFYWYRQILGQKVEFLVSFYNNEISEKSEIFDDQFSVERPDGSNFTLKIRSTKLEDSAMYFCASRPGLATGSETQYFGPGTRLLVL.

The chain carries TRBV2 and TRBJ2-2; D is unresolved. The CDR3 totals 14 residues. The germline V gene has CDR1 SNHLY and CDR2 FYNNEI. The V and J ends lost 7 bases and 4 bases respectively, with 13 bases between them. Written as DNA, the CDR3 is TGTGCCAGCAAGGTTAGACTTCCCACCGGGGAGCTGTTTTTT. Amino acids: CASKVRLPTGELFF.

V gene TRBV7-3 combines with J gene TRBJ2-3, with D hard to call. Trimming removed 0 bases from V and 1 base from J, with 11 bases in between. Germline loops: CDR1 SGHTA, CDR2 FQGTGA. The CDR3 consists of 16 residues. The CDR3 DNA reads as TGTGCCAGCAGCTTAACCGCGGATCCGGGCACAGATACGCAGTATTTT. Its translation: CASSLTADPGTDTQYF.

The chain joins TRBV5-4 to TRBJ2-5; weak D call: TRBD2 (7 bases). V lost 4 bases, J lost 4 bases, and 14 bases lay in between. CDR3 length equals 14 residues. Germline lookup yields CDR1 SGHNT and CDR2 YYREEE (reference sequence). DNA of the CDR3: TGTGCCAGCAGCCCGGGGGGCCAGATAGAGACCCAGTACTTC. As protein: CASSPGGQIETQYF.

The J gene is TRBJ2-7, the V gene TRBV7-3; TRBD2 might be the D (6 bases). V lost 10 bases, J lost 3 bases, and 13 bases lay in between. The germline V gene encodes CDR1 SGHTA and CDR2 FQGTGA. The CDR3 consists of 12 residues. CDR3 amino acids: CAIRLVGYEQYF. The DNA for the CDR3 is TGTGCCATCAGACTAGTTGGCTACGAGCAGTACTTC. Complete variable domain (other parts from reference TRBV7-3 and TRBJ2-7): GAGVSQTPSNKVTEKGKYVELRCDPISGHTALYWYRQSLGQGPEFLIYFQGTGAADDSGLPNDRFFAVRPEGSVSTLKIQRTERGDSAVYLCAIRLVGYEQYFGPGTRLTVT.

Sample share makes this clone medium-sized. The chain links TRBV7-2 to TRBJ1-2; TRBD1 is a possible D gene (6 bases). The germline V gene has CDR1 SGHTA and CDR2 FQGNSA. Trimming shortened V by 7 bases and J by 4 bases, and 10 bases separated the two germline ends. CDR3 length equals 12 residues. CDR3 nucleotides: TGTGCCAGCACCAAGGGGGTCTATGGCTACACCTTC. It is translated as CASTKGVYGYTF.

This rearrangement joins TRBV5-4 to TRBJ1-3; no definite D call. The length of the CDR3 is 16 residues. Trimming cost V 4 bases and J 2 bases, with 16 bases left between them. In germline, CDR1 is SGHNT, CDR2 YYREEE (reference sequence). This chain's CDR3 is CASSPGVSRPGNTIYF. Written as DNA, the CDR3 is TGTGCCAGCAGCCCGGGAGTTAGCCGACCTGGAAACACCATATATTTT.

The V and J genes are TRBV7-8 and TRBJ2-7; TRBD1 matches at 9 bases. Per germline, CDR1 SGHVS and CDR2 FQNEAQ. V shed 0 bases, J shed 0 bases, and the junction held 6 bases outside the gene matches. The CDR3 is made up of 17 amino acids. The CDR3 region is CASSLAGTGPSSYEQYF. The CDR3 DNA sequence: TGTGCCAGCAGCTTAGCGGGGACAGGGCCCAGCTCCTACGAGCAGTACTTC.

The rearrangement uses TRBV10-1 and TRBJ1-2, with 8 bases fitting TRBD1. V lost 9 bases to trimming and J lost 2 bases; unmatched junction nucleotides: 11. The length of the CDR3 is 15 residues. Germline lookup yields CDR1 WNHNN and CDR2 SYGVQD (reference sequence). This CDR3 reads CARGPQTGENYGYTF. The CDR3 DNA follows: TGCGCCAGGGGCCCTCAGACAGGGGAAAACTATGGCTACACCTTC.

J is TRBJ2-4 and V is TRBV9; tentative D call: TRBD2 (6 bases). Germline-derived CDR1 and CDR2 are SGDLS and YYNGEE. There are 14 residues in the CDR3. With 4 bases removed from V and 16 bases from J, the gap between germline ends came to 24 bases. The CDR3 sequence: CASSPTGTFSGVYF. Written as DNA, the CDR3 is TGTGCCAGCAGCCCAACCGGGACTTTCTCTGGGGTATACTTC.

The chain is built from TRBV21-1 and TRBJ2-7; the table's D call, TRBD2, was not checked against the DNA. TRBV21-1 is described as a pseudogene. This CDR3 region has 18 residues. The CDR3 sequence is CASSPRGRPSFLSYEQYF. In DNA, the CDR3 is TGTGCCAGCAGCCCCCGGGGGAGACCGTCATTCCTCTCCTACGAGCAGTACTTC.

The V call is TRBV30, the J call TRBJ1-1; 7 bases are shared with TRBD1. The germline V gene encodes CDR1 GTSNPN and CDR2 SVGIG (reference sequence). Trimming at V came to 4 bases and at J to 1 base, leaving 6 bases not matched to a gene. This CDR3 comprises 14 residues. The CDR3 DNA follows: TGTGCCTGGAAGGGGGCAGGGGCGAACACTGAAGCTTTCTTT. Translated: CAWKGAGANTEAFF.

The V call is TRBV6-5, the J call TRBJ1-1; TRBD1 matches at 11 bases. The ends lost 4 bases at V and 3 bases at J; junction bases unmatched: 7. This CDR3 spans 16 amino acids. CDR1 is MNHEY and CDR2 is SVGAGI in the germline V gene. DNA for the CDR3: TGTGCCAGCAGTTCCGCGGGGACAGGGGGGTACACTGAAGCTTTCTTT. Residues: CASSSAGTGGYTEAFF.

The chain carries TRBV18 and TRBJ1-1; 10 bases match TRBD1. In germline, CDR1 is KGHSH, CDR2 LQKENI. This CDR3 has 15 residues. Trimming at V came to 2 bases and at J to 8 bases, leaving 8 bases not matched to a gene. The CDR3 reads CASSPTTGGWQEAFF. The CDR3 nucleotides are TGTGCCAGCTCACCAACGACAGGGGGCTGGCAGGAAGCTTTCTTT.

The gene calls are TRBV9 and TRBJ2-5, with TRBD2 matching over 11 bases. Germline-derived CDR1 and CDR2 are SGDLS and YYNGEE. V was pared by 0 bases and J by 4 bases, with 11 bases of the junction left unmatched. The CDR3 sequence is 18 residues long. CDR3 region: CASSVGDSGGGKRETQYF. CDR3 nucleotides: TGTGCCAGCAGCGTAGGTGATAGCGGGGGGGGTAAGAGAGAGACCCAGTACTTC.